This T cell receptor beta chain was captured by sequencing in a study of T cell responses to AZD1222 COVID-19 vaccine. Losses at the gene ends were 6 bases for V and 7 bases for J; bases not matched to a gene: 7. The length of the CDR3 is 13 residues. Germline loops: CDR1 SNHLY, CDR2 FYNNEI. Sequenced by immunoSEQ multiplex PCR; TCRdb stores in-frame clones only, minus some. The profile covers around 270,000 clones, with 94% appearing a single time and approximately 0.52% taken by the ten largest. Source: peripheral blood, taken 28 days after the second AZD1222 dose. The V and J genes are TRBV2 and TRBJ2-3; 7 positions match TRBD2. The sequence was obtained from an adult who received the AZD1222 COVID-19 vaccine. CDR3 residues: CASRAGTTYTQYF. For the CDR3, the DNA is TGTGCCAGCAGAGCCGGGACTACGTATACGCAGTATTTT.